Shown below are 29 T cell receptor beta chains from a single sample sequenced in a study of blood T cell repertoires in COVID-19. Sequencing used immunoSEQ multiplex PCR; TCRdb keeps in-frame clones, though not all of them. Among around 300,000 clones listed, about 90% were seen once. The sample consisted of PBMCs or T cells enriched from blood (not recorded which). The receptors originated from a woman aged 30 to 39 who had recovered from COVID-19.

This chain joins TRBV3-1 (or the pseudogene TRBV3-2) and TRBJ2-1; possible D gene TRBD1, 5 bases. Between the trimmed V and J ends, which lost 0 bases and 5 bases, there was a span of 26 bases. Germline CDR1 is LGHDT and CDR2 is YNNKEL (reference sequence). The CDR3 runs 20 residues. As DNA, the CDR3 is TGTGCCAGCAGCCAAGATCACAGGTTTAGGTCGTCGTGGGATCACAATGAGCAGTTCTTC. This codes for CASSQDHRFRSSWDHNEQFF.

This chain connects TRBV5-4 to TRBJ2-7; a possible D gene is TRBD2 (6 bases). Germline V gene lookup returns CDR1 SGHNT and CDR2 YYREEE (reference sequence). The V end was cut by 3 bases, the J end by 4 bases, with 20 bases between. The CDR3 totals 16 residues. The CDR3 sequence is CASSSERLGFRYEQYF. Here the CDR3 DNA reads TGTGCCAGCAGCTCCGAACGACTAGGCTTCAGGTACGAGCAGTACTTC.

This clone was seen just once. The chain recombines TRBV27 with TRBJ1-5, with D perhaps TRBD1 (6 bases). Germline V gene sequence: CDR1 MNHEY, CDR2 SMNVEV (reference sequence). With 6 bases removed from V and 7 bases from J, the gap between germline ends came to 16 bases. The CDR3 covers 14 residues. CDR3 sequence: CASRGSTGNQPQHF. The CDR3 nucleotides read TGTGCCAGCAGGGGATCAACAGGGAACCAGCCCCAGCATTTT.

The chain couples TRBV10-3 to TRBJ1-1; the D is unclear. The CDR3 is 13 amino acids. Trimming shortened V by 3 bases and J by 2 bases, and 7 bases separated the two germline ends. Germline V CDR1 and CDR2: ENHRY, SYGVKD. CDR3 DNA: TGTGCCATCAGTGAACAGATTAACACTGAAGCTTTCTTT. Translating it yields CAISEQINTEAFF.

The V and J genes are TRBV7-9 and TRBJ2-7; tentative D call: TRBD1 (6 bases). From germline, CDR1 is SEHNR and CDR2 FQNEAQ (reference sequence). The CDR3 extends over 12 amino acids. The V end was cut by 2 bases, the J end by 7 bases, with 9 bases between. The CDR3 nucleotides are TGTGCCAGCAGCTTACTGGGGGCGGAGCAGTACTTC. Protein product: CASSLLGAEQYF.

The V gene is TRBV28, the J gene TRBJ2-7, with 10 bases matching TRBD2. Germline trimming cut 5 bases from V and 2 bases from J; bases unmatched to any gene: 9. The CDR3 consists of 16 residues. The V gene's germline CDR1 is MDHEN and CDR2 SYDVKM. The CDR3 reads CASSPPSGRVTYEQYF. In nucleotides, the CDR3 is TGTGCCAGCAGTCCCCCGAGCGGGAGGGTTACCTACGAGCAGTACTTC.

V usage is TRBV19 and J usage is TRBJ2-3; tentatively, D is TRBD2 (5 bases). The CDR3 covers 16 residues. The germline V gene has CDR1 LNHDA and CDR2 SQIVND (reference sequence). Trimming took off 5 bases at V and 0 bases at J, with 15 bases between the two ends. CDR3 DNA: TGTGCCAGTAGTCCCTCGACCGGGATTAGCACAGATACGCAGTATTTT. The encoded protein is CASSPSTGISTDTQYF.

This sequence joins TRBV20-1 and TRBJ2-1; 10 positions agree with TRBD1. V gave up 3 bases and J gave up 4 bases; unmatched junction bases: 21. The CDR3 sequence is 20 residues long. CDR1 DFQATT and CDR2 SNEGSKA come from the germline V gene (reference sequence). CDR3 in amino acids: CSASNRDRGIGSGVYNEQFF. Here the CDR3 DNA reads TGCAGTGCTAGTAACCGGGACAGGGGAATTGGTTCGGGGGTATACAATGAGCAGTTCTTC.

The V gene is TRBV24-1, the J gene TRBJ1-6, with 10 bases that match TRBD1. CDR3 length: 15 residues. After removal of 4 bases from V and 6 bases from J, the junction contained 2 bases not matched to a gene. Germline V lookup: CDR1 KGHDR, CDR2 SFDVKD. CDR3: CATSDGTGVNSPLHF. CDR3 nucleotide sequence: TGTGCCACCAGTGACGGGACAGGGGTTAATTCACCCCTCCACTTT.

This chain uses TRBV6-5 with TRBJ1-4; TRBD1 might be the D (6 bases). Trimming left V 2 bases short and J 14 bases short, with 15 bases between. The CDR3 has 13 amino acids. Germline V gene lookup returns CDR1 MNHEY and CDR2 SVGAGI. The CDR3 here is CASSYGLDSPLFF. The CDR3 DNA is TGTGCCAGCAGTTACGGCCTGGACAGCCCTCTGTTTTTT.

The CDR3 sequence is CATSAAGKQKLFF. The CDR3 bases are TGTGCCACCAGTGCGGCGGGGAAGCAAAAACTGTTTTTT. The V call is TRBV24-1, the J call TRBJ1-4; unclear D gene. CDR1 and CDR2 (germline): KGHDR, SFDVKD. This CDR3 has 13 amino acids. V lost 5 bases to trimming and J lost 9 bases, with 12 bases between them.

CDR3 nucleotides: TGTGCCAGCCAAACGGCCGGACTATCTAACACCGGGGAGCTGTTTTTT. Translated, it gives CASQTAGLSNTGELFF. V is TRBV19 and J is TRBJ2-2; D might be TRBD2 (6 bases). V lost 9 bases and J 2 bases, leaving 19 bases between the germline ends. The CDR3 runs 16 residues. Germline CDR1 reads LNHDA; CDR2 reads SQIVND (reference sequence).

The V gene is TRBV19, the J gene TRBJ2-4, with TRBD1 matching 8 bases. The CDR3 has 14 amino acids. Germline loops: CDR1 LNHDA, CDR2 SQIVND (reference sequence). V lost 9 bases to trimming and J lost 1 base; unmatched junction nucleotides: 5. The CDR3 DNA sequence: TGTGCCAGCAGGACAGGGCTCGCCAAAAACATTCAGTACTTC. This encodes CASRTGLAKNIQYF. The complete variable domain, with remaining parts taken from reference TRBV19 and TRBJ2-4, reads DGGITQSPKYLFRKEGQNVTLSCEQNLNHDAMYWYRQDPGQGLRLIYYSQIVNDFQKGDIAEGYSVSREKKESFPLTVTSAQKNPTAFYLCASRTGLAKNIQYFGAGTRLSVL.

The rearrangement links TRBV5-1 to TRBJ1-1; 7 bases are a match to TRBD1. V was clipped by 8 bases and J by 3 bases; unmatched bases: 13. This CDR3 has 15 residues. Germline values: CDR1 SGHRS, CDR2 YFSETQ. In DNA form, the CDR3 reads TGCGCCAGTCGTAGGGGCGACAGGGAGGACACTGAAGCTTTCTTT. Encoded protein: CASRRGDREDTEAFF.

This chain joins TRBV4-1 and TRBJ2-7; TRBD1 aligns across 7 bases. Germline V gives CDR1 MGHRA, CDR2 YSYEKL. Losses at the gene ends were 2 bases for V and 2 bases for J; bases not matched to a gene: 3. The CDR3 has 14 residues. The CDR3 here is CASSQRQGPYEQYF. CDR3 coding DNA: TGCGCCAGCAGCCAAAGACAGGGACCCTACGAGCAGTACTTC.

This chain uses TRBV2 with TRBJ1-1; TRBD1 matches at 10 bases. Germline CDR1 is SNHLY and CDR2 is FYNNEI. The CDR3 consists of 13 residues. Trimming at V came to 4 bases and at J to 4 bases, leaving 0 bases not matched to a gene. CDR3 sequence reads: CASSGTGGTEAFF. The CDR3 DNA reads TGTGCCAGCAGTGGGACAGGGGGCACTGAAGCTTTCTTT.

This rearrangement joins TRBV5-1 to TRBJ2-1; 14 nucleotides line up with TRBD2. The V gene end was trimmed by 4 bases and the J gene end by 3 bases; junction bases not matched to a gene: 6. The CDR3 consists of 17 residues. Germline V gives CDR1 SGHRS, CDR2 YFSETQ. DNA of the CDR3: TGCGCCAGCAGCCCCGGGACTAGCGGGGGAAACTACAATGAGCAGTTCTTC. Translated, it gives CASSPGTSGGNYNEQFF.

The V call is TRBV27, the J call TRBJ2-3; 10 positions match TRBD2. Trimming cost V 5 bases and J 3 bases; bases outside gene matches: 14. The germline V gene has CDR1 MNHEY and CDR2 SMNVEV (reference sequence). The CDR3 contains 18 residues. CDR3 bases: TGTGCCAGCAGTCAACACAGTACTAGCGGGATGGGGACAGATACGCAGTATTTT. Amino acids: CASSQHSTSGMGTDTQYF.

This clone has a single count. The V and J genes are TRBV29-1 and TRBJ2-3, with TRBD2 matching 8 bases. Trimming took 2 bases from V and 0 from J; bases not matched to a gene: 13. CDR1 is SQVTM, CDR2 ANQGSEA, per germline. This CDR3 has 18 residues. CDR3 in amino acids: CSVELLSGSGVSTDTQYF. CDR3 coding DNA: TGCAGCGTTGAATTACTCAGCGGGAGTGGGGTTAGCACAGATACGCAGTATTTT.

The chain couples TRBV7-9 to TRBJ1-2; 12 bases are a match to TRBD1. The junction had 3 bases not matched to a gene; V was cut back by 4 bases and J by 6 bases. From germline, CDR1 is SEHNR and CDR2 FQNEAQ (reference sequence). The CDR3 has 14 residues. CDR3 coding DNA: TGTGCCAGCAGCTCGGGACAGGGGGCAAATGGCTACACCTTC. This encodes CASSSGQGANGYTF.

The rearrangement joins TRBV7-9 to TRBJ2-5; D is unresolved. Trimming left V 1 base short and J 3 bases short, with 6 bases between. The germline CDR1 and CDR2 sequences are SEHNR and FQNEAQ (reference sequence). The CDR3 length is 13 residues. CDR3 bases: TGTGCCAGCAGCTTAGGAGGAAAAGAGACCCAGTACTTC. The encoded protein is CASSLGGKETQYF.

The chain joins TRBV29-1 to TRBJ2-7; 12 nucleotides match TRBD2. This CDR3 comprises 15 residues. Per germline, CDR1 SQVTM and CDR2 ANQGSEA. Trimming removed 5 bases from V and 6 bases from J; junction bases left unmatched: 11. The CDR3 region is CSVSGLAGRQTEQYF. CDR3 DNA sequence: TGCAGCGTTTCCGGACTAGCGGGACGTCAGACCGAGCAGTACTTC.

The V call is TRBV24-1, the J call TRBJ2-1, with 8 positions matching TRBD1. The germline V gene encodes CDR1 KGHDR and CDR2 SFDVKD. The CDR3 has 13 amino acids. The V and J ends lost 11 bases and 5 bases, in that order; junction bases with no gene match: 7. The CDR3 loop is CAIGQGAHNEQFF. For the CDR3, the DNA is TGTGCCATCGGACAGGGTGCGCACAATGAGCAGTTCTTC.

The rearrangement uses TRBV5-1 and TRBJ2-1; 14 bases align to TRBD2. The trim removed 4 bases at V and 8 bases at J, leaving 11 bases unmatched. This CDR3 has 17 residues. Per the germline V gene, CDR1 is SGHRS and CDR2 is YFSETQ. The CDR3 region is CASSLTSGRAKYYEQFF. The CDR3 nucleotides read TGCGCCAGCAGCCTGACTAGCGGGAGGGCAAAGTACTATGAGCAGTTCTTC.

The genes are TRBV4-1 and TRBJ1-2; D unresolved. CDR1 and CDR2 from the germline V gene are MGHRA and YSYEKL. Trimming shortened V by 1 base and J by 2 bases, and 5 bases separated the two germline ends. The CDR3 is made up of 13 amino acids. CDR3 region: CASSQGENYGYTF. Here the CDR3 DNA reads TGCGCCAGCAGCCAAGGAGAGAACTATGGCTACACCTTC.

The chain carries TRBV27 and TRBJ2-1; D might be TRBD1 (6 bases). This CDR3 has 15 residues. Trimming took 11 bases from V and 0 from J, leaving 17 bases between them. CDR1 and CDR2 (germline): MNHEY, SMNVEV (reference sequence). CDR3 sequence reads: CAARPGRGSYNEQFF. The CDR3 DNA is TGTGCCGCACGCCCCGGCAGGGGCTCCTACAATGAGCAGTTCTTC.

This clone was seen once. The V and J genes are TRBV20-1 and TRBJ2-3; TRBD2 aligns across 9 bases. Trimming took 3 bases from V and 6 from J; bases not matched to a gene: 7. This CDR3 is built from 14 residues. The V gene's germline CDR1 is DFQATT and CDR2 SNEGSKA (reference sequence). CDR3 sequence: CSASRREGHDTQYF. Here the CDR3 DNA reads TGCAGTGCTAGTCGGCGGGAGGGCCACGATACGCAGTATTTT.

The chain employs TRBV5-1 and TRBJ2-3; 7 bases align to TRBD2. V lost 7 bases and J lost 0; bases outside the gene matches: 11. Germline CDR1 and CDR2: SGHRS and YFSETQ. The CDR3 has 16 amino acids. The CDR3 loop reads CASSRLAGYSTDTQYF. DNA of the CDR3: TGCGCCAGCTCCCGACTAGCCGGTTATAGCACAGATACGCAGTATTTT.

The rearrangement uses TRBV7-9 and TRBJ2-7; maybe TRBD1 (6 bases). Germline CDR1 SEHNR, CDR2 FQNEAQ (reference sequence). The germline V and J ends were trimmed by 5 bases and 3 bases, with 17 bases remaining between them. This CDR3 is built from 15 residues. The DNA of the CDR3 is TGTGCCAGCAGCGGGGGCCATACTAGTAACTACGAGCAGTACTTC. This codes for CASSGGHTSNYEQYF. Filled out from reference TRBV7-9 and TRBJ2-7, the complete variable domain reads DTGVSQNPRHKITKRGQNVTFRCDPISEHNRLYWYRQTLGQGPEFLTYFQNEAQLEKSRLLSDRFSAERPKGSFSTLEIQRTEQGDSAMYLCASSGGHTSNYEQYFGPGTRLTVT.